The 21 T cell receptor beta chains given below trace back to one sample, sequenced in a study of T cells in Graves' hyperthyroidism and ophthalmopathy. Amplification targeted TCR beta CDR3 regions from RNA transcripts. A first-round RT-PCR of the TCR CDR3 used the HTBI primer set. In TCRdb, the multiplex PCR reads were re-called with MiXCR into one record per CDR3 protein. The repertoire holds fewer than 400,000 distinct CDR3 sequences, with over 13% as singletons. Input material: blood. The receptor source for this set is a middle-aged man with Graves' ophthalmopathy.

This clonotype was seen repeatedly, ten times or more. The gene calls are TRBV19 and TRBJ1-1, with D unresolved. The germline V and J ends were trimmed by 0 bases and 4 bases, with 12 bases remaining between them. This CDR3 has 15 residues. Germline V gene lookup returns CDR1 LNHDA and CDR2 SQIVND (reference sequence). DNA for the CDR3: TGTGCCAGTAGTATAGATCGGAGGCGCGTCACTGAAGCTTTCTTT. It encodes CASSIDRRRVTEAFF. Full variable domain (rest looked up from reference TRBV19 and TRBJ1-1): DGGITQSPKYLFRKEGQNVTLSCEQNLNHDAMYWYRQDPGQGLRLIYYSQIVNDFQKGDIAEGYSVSREKKESFPLTVTSAQKNPTAFYLCASSIDRRRVTEAFFGQGTRLTVV.

J is TRBJ2-7 and V is TRBV29-1, with 7 bases that match TRBD2. The CDR3 has 13 amino acids. Germline CDR1 is SQVTM and CDR2 is ANQGSEA. Trimming took 2 bases from V and 1 from J; bases not matched to a gene: 2. Here the CDR3 DNA reads TGCAGCGTTGAACTAGCGGCTTCCTACGAGCAGTACTTC. Its translation: CSVELAASYEQYF.

There are many counts of this clonotype. This rearrangement joins TRBV3-1 to TRBJ2-3; 10 bases agree with TRBD2. The CDR3 covers 18 residues. V gave up 1 base and J gave up 2 bases; unmatched junction bases: 9. Looked up from germline, CDR1 is LGHDT and CDR2 is YNNKEL (reference sequence). CDR3 in DNA: TGTGCCAGCAGCCAAGTAGCGGGAGGCCATATTCCCACAGATACGCAGTATTTT. As protein: CASSQVAGGHIPTDTQYF.

The V and J genes are TRBV27 and TRBJ2-7; D remains ambiguous. This CDR3 region has 15 residues. V was shortened by 2 bases and J by 3 bases, with 14 bases between the two germline ends. The germline V gene has CDR1 MNHEY and CDR2 SMNVEV (reference sequence). The CDR3 reads CASSLGQESYYEQYF. For the CDR3, the DNA is TGTGCCAGCAGTTTAGGTCAGGAAAGCTACTACGAGCAGTACTTC.

In this sample, this clonotype turned up many times. The chain has TRBV7-6 and TRBJ2-2, with a tentative D call TRBD1 (5 bases). The V and J ends lost 1 base and 5 bases respectively, with 11 bases between them. Looked up from germline, CDR1 is SGHVS and CDR2 is FNYEAQ. The CDR3 contains 15 residues. The CDR3 DNA follows: TGTGCCAGCAGCTTAGTCGCAAAGGGGACCGGGGAGCTGTTTTTT. Translating gives CASSLVAKGTGELFF.

This clonotype has more than one count but fewer than ten. This chain joins TRBV28 and TRBJ1-2; D perhaps matches TRBD1 (6 bases). There are 14 residues in the CDR3. V dropped 7 bases and J dropped 13 bases, with 25 bases sitting between them. Germline CDR1 and CDR2: MDHEN and SYDVKM. CDR3 nucleotides: TGTGCCAGCACCCCAGGGCAGGGCCAGGGGTTTTCCACCTTC. It yields the protein CASTPGQGQGFSTF.

The CDR3 DNA follows: TGTGCCAGCAGTCCGGACGCGGGCTCCTACAATGAGCAGTTCTTC. It encodes CASSPDAGSYNEQFF. This chain links TRBV6-1 with TRBJ2-1; D may be TRBD2 (5 bases). From germline, CDR1 is MNHNS and CDR2 SASEGT. The V end lost 5 bases, the J end lost 0 bases, and 11 bases lay between the germline ends. CDR3 length: 15 residues.

This clonotype was seen repeatedly, ten times or more. CDR3 region: CASSLNQVYNEQFF. The CDR3 DNA reads TGTGCCAGCAGTTTAAATCAGGTCTACAATGAGCAGTTCTTC. This sequence joins TRBV28 and TRBJ2-1; D unclear. The germline CDR1 and CDR2 sequences are MDHEN and SYDVKM. Trimming pared 2 bases from V and 3 bases from J, leaving 8 bases between. The CDR3 is 14 amino acids.

There are a few counts of this clonotype. The rearrangement links TRBV3-1 to TRBJ2-7, with 8 nucleotides matching TRBD1. The V gene end was trimmed by 2 bases and the J gene end by 2 bases; junction bases not matched to a gene: 8. Germline loops: CDR1 LGHDT, CDR2 YNNKEL (reference sequence). There are 16 residues in the CDR3. The CDR3 DNA follows: TGTGCCAGCAGCCAACATAACAGGGGGATAACCTACGAGCAGTACTTC. Amino acids: CASSQHNRGITYEQYF.

In its sample, this clonotype was seen many times. The gene calls are TRBV5-1 and TRBJ2-2, with TRBD2 as a possible D gene (5 bases). The CDR3 has 15 residues. Between the trimmed V and J ends, which lost 3 bases and 1 base, there was a span of 10 bases. Germline CDR1 and CDR2: SGHRS and YFSETQ. The CDR3 DNA reads TGCGCCAGCAGCTCGGGAAGGGAGAACACCGGGGAGCTGTTTTTT. Translation: CASSSGRENTGELFF.

This clonotype appeared many times. The chain joins TRBV5-1 to TRBJ1-1, with TRBD1 matching over 7 bases. Germline-derived CDR1 and CDR2 are SGHRS and YFSETQ. V gave up 4 bases and J gave up 7 bases; unmatched junction bases: 7. CDR3 length: 13 residues. CDR3 DNA: TGCGCCAGCAGCATGACAGGGCAGGATGAAGCTTTCTTT. Residues: CASSMTGQDEAFF.

This clonotype appeared many times. This sequence joins TRBV18 and TRBJ2-1; TRBD2 matches at 7 bases. The CDR3 is 15 amino acids. Germline V CDR1 and CDR2: KGHSH, LQKENI. The V segment lost 2 bases and the J segment 7 bases; nucleotides outside the gene matches: 8. The CDR3 loop is CASSPSKGGLNEQFF. The CDR3 DNA follows: TGTGCCAGCTCACCATCCAAGGGAGGGTTAAATGAGCAGTTCTTC.

The V and J genes are TRBV6-1 and TRBJ2-5; TRBD1 matches at 10 bases. CDR3 size: 14 residues. Germline CDR1 reads MNHNS; CDR2 reads SASEGT. V lost 8 bases and J lost 5; bases outside the gene matches: 8. The CDR3 loop reads CASVQDRGTETQYF. The DNA of the CDR3 is TGTGCCAGCGTACAGGACAGGGGGACTGAGACCCAGTACTTC.

This clonotype was seen repeatedly, ten times or more. The chain couples TRBV2 to TRBJ1-1; TRBD1 aligns across 7 bases. This CDR3 is built from 13 residues. V lost 6 bases to trimming and J lost 3 bases; unmatched junction nucleotides: 4. Germline V gene sequence: CDR1 SNHLY, CDR2 FYNNEI. The CDR3 spells CASRDREDTEAFF. The CDR3 region has the DNA TGTGCCAGCAGAGACAGGGAGGACACTGAAGCTTTCTTT.

This clonotype has a count of ten or more. The gene calls are TRBV29-1 and TRBJ1-1; 10 nucleotides agree with TRBD1. The germline V gene encodes CDR1 SQVTM and CDR2 ANQGSEA. The CDR3 is made up of 13 amino acids. With 4 bases clipped from V and 4 bases from J, the junction kept 3 bases outside the gene matches. This CDR3 reads CSVGRTGGTEAFF. In DNA, the CDR3 is TGCAGCGTTGGACGGACAGGGGGCACTGAAGCTTTCTTT.

The table lists this clonotype with many counts. This chain connects TRBV28 to TRBJ2-3; D possibly corresponds to TRBD1 (6 bases). The length of the CDR3 is 17 residues. CDR1 is MDHEN, CDR2 SYDVKM, per germline. Trimming removed 6 bases from V and 2 bases from J, with 21 bases in between. As DNA, the CDR3 is TGTGCCAGCAGGGGTCTTAGGTTGGACAGCTCCACAGATACGCAGTATTTT. Translation: CASRGLRLDSSTDTQYF. The full variable domain, with the rest looked up from reference TRBV28 and TRBJ2-3, is DVKVTQSSRYLVKRTGEKVFLECVQDMDHENMFWYRQDPGLGLRLIYFSYDVKMKEKGDIPEGYSVSREKKERFSLILESASTNQTSMYLCASRGLRLDSSTDTQYFGPGTRLTVL.

The table lists this clonotype with many counts. J is TRBJ2-7 and V is TRBV6-1; D is undetermined. V was trimmed by 5 bases and J by 3 bases, leaving 11 bases between them. The germline gives CDR1 MNHNS, CDR2 SASEGT. The CDR3 totals 13 residues. The CDR3 nucleotides read TGTGCCAGCAGTTCCCGAATTGGCTACGAGCAGTACTTC. It encodes CASSSRIGYEQYF.

In its sample, this clonotype was seen a few times. The chain carries TRBV19 and TRBJ1-3; D not resolved. Germline CDR1 is LNHDA and CDR2 is SQIVND (reference sequence). This CDR3 contains 10 residues. The ends were cut back, 4 bases at V and 5 bases at J, with 0 bases in the middle. Here the CDR3 reads CASSRNTIYF. For the CDR3, the DNA is TGTGCCAGTAGTAGAAACACCATATATTTT.

This clonotype was observed many times. The chain employs TRBV10-3 and TRBJ1-5, with TRBD1 matching over 8 bases. CDR3 size: 13 residues. CDR1 ENHRY and CDR2 SYGVKD come from the germline V gene. After removal of 7 bases from V and 5 bases from J, the junction contained 4 bases not matched to a gene. The CDR3 nucleotides are TGTGCCATCACCAAGGACAGGGATCAGCCCCAGCATTTT. Translation: CAITKDRDQPQHF.

The chain employs TRBV5-1 and TRBJ2-7, with 11 bases that match TRBD1. With 4 bases clipped from V and 2 bases from J, the junction kept 5 bases outside the gene matches. The CDR3 covers 15 residues. Germline CDR1 reads SGHRS; CDR2 reads YFSETQ. The CDR3 sequence: CASSAGTGGAYEQYF. The CDR3 DNA is TGCGCCAGCAGCGCCGGGACAGGGGGAGCCTACGAGCAGTACTTC.

This clonotype was seen at least ten times. V and J are TRBV20-1 and TRBJ1-4; the D is unclear. Trimming took 1 base from V and 5 from J, leaving 5 bases between them. Germline loops: CDR1 DFQATT, CDR2 SNEGSKA (reference sequence). The CDR3 is 12 amino acids. The CDR3 sequence: CSARAGNEKLFF. Here the CDR3 DNA reads TGCAGTGCTAGAGCCGGGAATGAAAAACTGTTTTTT.